The entry that follows covers one TCR beta chain sequence. Its target is unknown. The sample belongs to a study of shared clonotypes between healthy human individuals. As for the study in general: Each donor contributed plates that comprised three CD4 naive, three CD4 memory, two CD8 naive and one CD8 memory. Study outcomes and limitations: Generation probabilities of non-shared clonotypes were lower (relative to those shared by all four donors).

V lost 6 bases, J lost 2 bases, and 14 bases lay in between. This CDR3 has 14 residues. Germline CDR1 reads MNHEY; CDR2 reads SVGAGI. The authors' processing: ImmunoSEQ only sent back junction sequences with no quality scores, so filtering was done differently. The method was immunoSEQ multiplex PCR; TCRdb's version includes in-frame clones alone and lacks a portion of them. V and J calls and clone size are given by that table; D and trimming were obtained from the DNA. Among about 2 million clones, 95% were seen once, and the ten largest hold more than 0.1%. The donors, healthy adults who were HIV-negative, had experienced no recent acute infections or vaccinations.

This sequence was found in a young man in good health. Input material: naive CD4+ T cells sorted from blood. The subset was: CD45RA+ positively selected. This chain connects TRBV6-5 to TRBJ2-7; D is undetermined. The CDR3: CASRVGSATYEQYF. CDR3 nucleotide sequence: TGTGCCAGCAGGGTAGGATCAGCAACCTACGAGCAGTACTTC.